The clone carrying this T cell receptor (beta chain) has a handful of counts. Its matching antigen is unknown. These data belong to a study of beta chain features in type 1 diabetes. Reverse transcribing all isolated RNA meant expressed TCRB transcripts were sequenced. TCRdb's table, derived via immunoSEQ multiplex PCR, lists solely in-frame clones and lacks some. Among about 410,000 clones, around 14% were seen once, and the ten largest hold 0.03% to 0.04%. CDR3 length equals 16 residues. Germline assignment: CDR1 SGDLS and CDR2 YYNGEE. J gave up 8 bases and V 2 bases, and 11 bases lay outside the gene matches. General study results and limits: Overrepresentation of cells with high TCR expression could result from cDNA sequencing. Naive, central memory and Treg TCRB repertoires appeared more alike in patients than in healthy donors.

V is TRBV9 and J is TRBJ2-3; TRBD2 matches 10 bases. Sequencing was performed on naive CD4+ T cells from blood. This clonotype was obtained from a man aged 25-45 years in good health. The CDR3 sequence is CASSVPSGSGQATQYF. For the CDR3, the DNA is TGTGCCAGCAGCGTTCCTAGCGGGAGTGGTCAGGCTACGCAGTATTTT.